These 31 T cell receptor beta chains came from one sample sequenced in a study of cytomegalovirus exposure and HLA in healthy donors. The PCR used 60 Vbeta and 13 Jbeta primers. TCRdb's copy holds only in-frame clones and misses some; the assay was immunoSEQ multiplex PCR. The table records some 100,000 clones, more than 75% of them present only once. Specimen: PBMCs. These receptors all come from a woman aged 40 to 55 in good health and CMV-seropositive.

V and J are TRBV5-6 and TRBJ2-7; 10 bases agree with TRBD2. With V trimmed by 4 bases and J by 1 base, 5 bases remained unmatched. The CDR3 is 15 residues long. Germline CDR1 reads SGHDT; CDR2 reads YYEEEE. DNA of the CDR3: TGTGCCAGCAGCGTTACTAGCGGGGAGTCCTACGAGCAGTACTTC. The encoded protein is CASSVTSGESYEQYF. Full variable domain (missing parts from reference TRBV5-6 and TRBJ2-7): DAGVTQSPTHLIKTRGQQVTLRCSPKSGHDTVSWYQQALGQGPQFIFQYYEEEERQRGNFPDRFSGHQFPNYSSELNVNALLLGDSALYLCASSVTSGESYEQYFGPGTRLTVT.

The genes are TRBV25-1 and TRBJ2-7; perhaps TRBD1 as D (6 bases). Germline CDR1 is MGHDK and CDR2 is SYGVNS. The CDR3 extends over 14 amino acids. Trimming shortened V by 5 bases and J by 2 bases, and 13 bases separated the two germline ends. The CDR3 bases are TGTGCCAGCAGTCGACCCGACAGGACCTACGAGCAGTACTTC. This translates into CASSRPDRTYEQYF.

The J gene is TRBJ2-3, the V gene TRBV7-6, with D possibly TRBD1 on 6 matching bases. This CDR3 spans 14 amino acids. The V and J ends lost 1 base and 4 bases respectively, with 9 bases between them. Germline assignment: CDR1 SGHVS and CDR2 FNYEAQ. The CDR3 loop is CASSLGTVPDTQYF. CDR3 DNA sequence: TGTGCCAGCAGCTTAGGGACAGTACCAGATACGCAGTATTTT.

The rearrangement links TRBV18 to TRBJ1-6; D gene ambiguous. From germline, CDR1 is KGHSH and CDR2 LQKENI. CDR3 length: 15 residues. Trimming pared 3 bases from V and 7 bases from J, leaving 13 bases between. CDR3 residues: CASSPRQVENSPLHF. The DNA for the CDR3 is TGTGCCAGCTCACCTCGCCAGGTCGAAAATTCACCCCTCCACTTT.

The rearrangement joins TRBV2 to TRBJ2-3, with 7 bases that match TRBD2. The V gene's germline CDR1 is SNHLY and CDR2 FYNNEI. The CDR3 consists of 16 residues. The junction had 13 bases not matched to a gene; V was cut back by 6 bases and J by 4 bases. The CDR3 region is CASSLRGGGNADTQYF. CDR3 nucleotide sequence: TGTGCCAGCAGCCTAAGGGGCGGGGGAAACGCAGATACGCAGTATTTT.

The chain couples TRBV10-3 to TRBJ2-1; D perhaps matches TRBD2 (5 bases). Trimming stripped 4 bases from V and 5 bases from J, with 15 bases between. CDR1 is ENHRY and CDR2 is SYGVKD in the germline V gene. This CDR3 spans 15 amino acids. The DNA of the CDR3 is TGTGCCATCAGTGCCGGAGCGGACCGAAACAATGAGCAGTTCTTC. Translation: CAISAGADRNNEQFF.

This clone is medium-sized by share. CDR3 nucleotide sequence: TGTGCCAGTAGCCCATCGGACAGACCCGGGGAGCTGTTTTTT. Translation gives CASSPSDRPGELFF. The chain recombines TRBV19 with TRBJ2-2, with D tentatively TRBD1 (6 bases). The germline V and J ends were trimmed by 6 bases and 6 bases, with 14 bases remaining between them. The CDR3 covers 14 residues. Looked up from germline, CDR1 is LNHDA and CDR2 is SQIVND (reference sequence).

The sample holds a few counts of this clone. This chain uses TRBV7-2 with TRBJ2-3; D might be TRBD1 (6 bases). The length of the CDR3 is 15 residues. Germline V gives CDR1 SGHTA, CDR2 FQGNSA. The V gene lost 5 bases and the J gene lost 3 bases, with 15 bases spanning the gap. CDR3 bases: TGTGCCAGCAGCGGCGGACAGAGAGGGACAGATACGCAGTATTTT. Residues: CASSGGQRGTDTQYF.

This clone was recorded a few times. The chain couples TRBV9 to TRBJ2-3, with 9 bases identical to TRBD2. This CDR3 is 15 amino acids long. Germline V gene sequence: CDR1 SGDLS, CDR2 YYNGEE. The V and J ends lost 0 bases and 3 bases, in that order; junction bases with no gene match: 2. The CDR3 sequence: CASSVGRGGTDTQYF. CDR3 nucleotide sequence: TGTGCCAGCAGCGTAGGGCGGGGGGGAACAGATACGCAGTATTTT.

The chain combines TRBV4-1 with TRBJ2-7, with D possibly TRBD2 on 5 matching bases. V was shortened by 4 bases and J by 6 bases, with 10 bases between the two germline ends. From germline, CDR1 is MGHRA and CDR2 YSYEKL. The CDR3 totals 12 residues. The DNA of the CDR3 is TGCGCCAGCAGCCTGTCCCGGGGCGAGCAGTACTTC. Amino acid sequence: CASSLSRGEQYF.

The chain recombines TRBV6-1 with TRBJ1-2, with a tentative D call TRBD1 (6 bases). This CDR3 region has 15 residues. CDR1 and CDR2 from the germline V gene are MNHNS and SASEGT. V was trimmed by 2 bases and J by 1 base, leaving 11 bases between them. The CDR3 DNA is TGTGCCAGCAGTGAAAGGGGGGGCATTAACTATGGCTACACCTTC. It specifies CASSERGGINYGYTF.

The DNA of the CDR3 is TGTGCCACCAGCAGAGATCGGAGCGGGCGGACCGGGGAGCTGTTTTTT. This translates into CATSRDRSGRTGELFF. The gene calls are TRBV15 and TRBJ2-2, with D tentatively TRBD2 (6 bases). The V gene lost 0 bases and the J gene lost 5 bases, with 13 bases spanning the gap. Germline CDR1 is LNHNV and CDR2 is YYDKDF (reference sequence). CDR3 size: 16 residues.

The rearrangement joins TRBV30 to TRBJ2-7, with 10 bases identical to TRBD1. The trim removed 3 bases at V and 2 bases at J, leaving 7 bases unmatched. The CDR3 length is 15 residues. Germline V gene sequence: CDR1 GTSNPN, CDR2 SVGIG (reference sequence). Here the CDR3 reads CAWRVGQGGTYEQYF. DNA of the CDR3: TGTGCCTGGAGGGTCGGACAGGGGGGCACCTACGAGCAGTACTTC.

The CDR3 spells CASTPPGSSSPRDEQYF. The DNA of the CDR3 is TGTGCCAGCACCCCGCCCGGGTCCAGTTCCCCACGGGACGAGCAGTACTTC. The rearrangement links TRBV28 to TRBJ2-7; D is unclear. Germline V gene data show CDR1 as MDHEN and CDR2 as SYDVKM. V lost 7 bases, J lost 5 bases, and 27 bases lay in between. The CDR3 is 17 amino acids.

CDR3 DNA: TGTGCCAGCGGAACAGGGGGCGCGAGGTCCTACGAGCAGTACTTC. This sequence encodes CASGTGGARSYEQYF. This chain connects TRBV4-2 to TRBJ2-7, with TRBD1 identical over 9 bases. The CDR3 has 15 residues. V dropped 8 bases and J dropped 1; count of bases not matched to a gene: 9. CDR1 and CDR2 (germline): LGHNA, YNFKEQ.

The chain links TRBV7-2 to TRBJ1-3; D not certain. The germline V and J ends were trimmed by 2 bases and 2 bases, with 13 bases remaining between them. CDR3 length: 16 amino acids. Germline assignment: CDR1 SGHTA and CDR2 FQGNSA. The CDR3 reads CASSLWVGGPGNTIYF. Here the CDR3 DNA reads TGTGCCAGCAGCTTATGGGTCGGTGGGCCTGGAAACACCATATATTTT.

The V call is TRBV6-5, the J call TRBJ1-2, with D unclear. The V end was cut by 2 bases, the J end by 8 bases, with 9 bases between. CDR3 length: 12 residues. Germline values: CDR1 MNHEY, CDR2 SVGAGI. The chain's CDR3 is CASSYAEGGYTF. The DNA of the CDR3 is TGTGCCAGCAGTTACGCGGAGGGAGGCTACACCTTC.

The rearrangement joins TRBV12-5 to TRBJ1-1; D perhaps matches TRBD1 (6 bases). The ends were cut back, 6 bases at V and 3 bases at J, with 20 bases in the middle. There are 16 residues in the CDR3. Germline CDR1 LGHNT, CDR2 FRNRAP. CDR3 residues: CASGPGRGSWDTEAFF. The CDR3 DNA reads TGTGCTAGTGGCCCGGGCAGGGGTAGTTGGGACACTGAAGCTTTCTTT.

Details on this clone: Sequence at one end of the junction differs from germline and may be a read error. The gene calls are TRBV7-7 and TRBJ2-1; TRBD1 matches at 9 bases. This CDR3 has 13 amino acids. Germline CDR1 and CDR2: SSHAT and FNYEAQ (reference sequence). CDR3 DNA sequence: TGTGCTAGCAGCAAGGACAGGGGTAATGAGCAGTTCTTC. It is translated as CASSKDRGNEQFF.

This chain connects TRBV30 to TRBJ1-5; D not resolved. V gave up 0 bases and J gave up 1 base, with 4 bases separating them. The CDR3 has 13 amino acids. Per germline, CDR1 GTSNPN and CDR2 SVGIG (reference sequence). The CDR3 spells CAWSVRSNQPQHF. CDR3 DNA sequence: TGTGCCTGGAGTGTTCGGAGCAATCAGCCCCAGCATTTT. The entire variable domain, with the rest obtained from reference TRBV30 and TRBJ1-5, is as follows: SQTIHQWPATLVQPVGSPLSLECTVEGTSNPNLYWYRQAAGRGLQLLFYSVGIGQISSEVPQNLSASRPQDRQFILSSKKLLLSDSGFYLCAWSVRSNQPQHFGDGTRLSIL.

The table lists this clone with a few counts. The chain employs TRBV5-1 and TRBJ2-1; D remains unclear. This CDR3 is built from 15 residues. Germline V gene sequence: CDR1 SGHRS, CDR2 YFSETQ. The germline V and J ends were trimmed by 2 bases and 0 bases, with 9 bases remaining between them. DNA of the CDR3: TGCGCCAGCAGCTTCCCACAGTACTCCTACAATGAGCAGTTCTTC. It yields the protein CASSFPQYSYNEQFF.

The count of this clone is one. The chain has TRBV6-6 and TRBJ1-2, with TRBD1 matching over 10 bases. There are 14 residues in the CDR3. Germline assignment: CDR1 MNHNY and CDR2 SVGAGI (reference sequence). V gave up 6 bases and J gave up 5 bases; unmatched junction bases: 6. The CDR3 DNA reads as TGTGCCAGCAGACGCGACAGGGGGCTGTATGGCTACACCTTC. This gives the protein CASRRDRGLYGYTF.

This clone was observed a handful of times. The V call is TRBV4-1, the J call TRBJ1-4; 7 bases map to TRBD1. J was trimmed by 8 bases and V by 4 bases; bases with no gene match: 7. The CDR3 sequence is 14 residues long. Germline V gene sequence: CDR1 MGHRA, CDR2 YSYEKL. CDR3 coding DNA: TGCGCCAGCAGCCTAAGACAGGGACCCGAAAAACTGTTTTTT. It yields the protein CASSLRQGPEKLFF.

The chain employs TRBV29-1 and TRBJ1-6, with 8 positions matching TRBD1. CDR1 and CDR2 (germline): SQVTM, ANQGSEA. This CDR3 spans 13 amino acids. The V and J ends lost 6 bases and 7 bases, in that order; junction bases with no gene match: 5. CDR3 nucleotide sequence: TGCAGCGTAGAGACAGGGGTCAATTCACCCCTCCACTTT. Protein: CSVETGVNSPLHF.

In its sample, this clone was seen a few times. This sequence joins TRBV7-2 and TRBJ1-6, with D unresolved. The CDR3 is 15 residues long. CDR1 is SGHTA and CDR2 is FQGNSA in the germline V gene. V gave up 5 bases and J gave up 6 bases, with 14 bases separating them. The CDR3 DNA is TGTGCCAGCAGCCCAGGTCGAACAGTTAATTCACCCCTCCACTTT. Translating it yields CASSPGRTVNSPLHF.

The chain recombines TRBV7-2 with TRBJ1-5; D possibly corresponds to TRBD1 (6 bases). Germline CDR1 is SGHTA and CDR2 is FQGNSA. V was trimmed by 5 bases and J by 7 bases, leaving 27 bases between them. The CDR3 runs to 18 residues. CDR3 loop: CASSQEEGGWGSGQPQHF. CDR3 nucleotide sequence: TGTGCCAGCAGCCAAGAGGAAGGGGGATGGGGGTCGGGGCAGCCCCAGCATTTT.

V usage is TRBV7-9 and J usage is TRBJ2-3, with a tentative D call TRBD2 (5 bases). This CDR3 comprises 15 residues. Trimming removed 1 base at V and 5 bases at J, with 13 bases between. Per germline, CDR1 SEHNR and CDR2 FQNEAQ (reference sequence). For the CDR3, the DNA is TGTGCCAGCAGCTTAGTTCGGGGAACGGGAGATACGCAGTATTTT. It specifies CASSLVRGTGDTQYF.

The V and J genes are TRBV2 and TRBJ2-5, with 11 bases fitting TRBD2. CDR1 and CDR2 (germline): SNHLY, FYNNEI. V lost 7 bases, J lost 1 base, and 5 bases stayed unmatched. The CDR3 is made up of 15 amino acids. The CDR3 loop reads CASTRLAGPQETQYF. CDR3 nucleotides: TGTGCCAGCACAAGACTAGCGGGGCCCCAAGAGACCCAGTACTTC.

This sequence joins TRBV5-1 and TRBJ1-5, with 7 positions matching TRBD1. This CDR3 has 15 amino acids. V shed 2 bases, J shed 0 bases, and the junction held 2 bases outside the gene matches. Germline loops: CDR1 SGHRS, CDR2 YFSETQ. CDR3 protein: CASSFQGVSNQPQHF. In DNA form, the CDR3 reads TGCGCCAGCAGCTTCCAGGGGGTTAGCAATCAGCCCCAGCATTTT.

The CDR3 region has the DNA TGTGCCAGCACTTCTAGCTGGAGTCTGATCTACGAGCAGTACTTC. Protein sequence: CASTSSWSLIYEQYF. The V gene is TRBV25-1, the J gene TRBJ2-7; the D gene is possibly TRBD2 (5 bases). V lost 7 bases to trimming and J lost 3 bases, with 19 bases between them. This CDR3 region has 15 residues. In germline, CDR1 is MGHDK, CDR2 SYGVNS.

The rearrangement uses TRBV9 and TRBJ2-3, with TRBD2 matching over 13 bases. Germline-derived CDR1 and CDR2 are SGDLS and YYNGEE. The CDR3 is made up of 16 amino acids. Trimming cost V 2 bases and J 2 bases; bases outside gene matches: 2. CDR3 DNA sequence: TGTGCCAGCAGCGTCGGGACTAGCGGGGTCACAGATACGCAGTATTTT. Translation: CASSVGTSGVTDTQYF.